The present TCR beta chain was sequenced within a study of regulatory T cells in long-lasting Graves disease. Germline V gene data show CDR1 as SEHNR and CDR2 as FQNEAQ (reference sequence). The CDR3 covers 19 residues. Time point specified: newly diagnosed GD, antithyroid drugs for less than 3 months. There was RNA extracted from PBMCs, and the TCR library was made from it. Patients came through an endocrinology department, and that department was in Xi'an, China. A remark on this clonotype: A much larger clone sits a single nucleotide away, making a read error possible.

TCR beta libraries were built with iRepertoire HTBI primers and Arm-PCR of CDR3 regions. TCRdb fed the multiplex PCR reads into MiXCR, producing one record per CDR3 protein. Of some 490,000 distinct CDR3 sequences detected, approximately 12% appear once; the ten largest clones hold around 9.3%. These data also formed part of another study, on T cells in Graves' hyperthyroidism and ophthalmopathy. That publication notes: The TCR CDR3 first-round RT-PCR relied on the HTBI primer set.

The rearrangement links TRBV7-9 to TRBJ1-2; D call uncertain. This TCR was sampled from a woman younger than 45 with Graves disease. The source material was peripheral blood mononuclear cells (PBMCs), sampled at new diagnosis, from a patient treated with antithyroid drugs. The CDR3 bases are TGTGCCAGCAGCTTAGTATTTTGGGCAGAGACCGAAGCTAACTATGGCTGCACCTTC. This sequence encodes CASSLVFWAETEANYGCTF.